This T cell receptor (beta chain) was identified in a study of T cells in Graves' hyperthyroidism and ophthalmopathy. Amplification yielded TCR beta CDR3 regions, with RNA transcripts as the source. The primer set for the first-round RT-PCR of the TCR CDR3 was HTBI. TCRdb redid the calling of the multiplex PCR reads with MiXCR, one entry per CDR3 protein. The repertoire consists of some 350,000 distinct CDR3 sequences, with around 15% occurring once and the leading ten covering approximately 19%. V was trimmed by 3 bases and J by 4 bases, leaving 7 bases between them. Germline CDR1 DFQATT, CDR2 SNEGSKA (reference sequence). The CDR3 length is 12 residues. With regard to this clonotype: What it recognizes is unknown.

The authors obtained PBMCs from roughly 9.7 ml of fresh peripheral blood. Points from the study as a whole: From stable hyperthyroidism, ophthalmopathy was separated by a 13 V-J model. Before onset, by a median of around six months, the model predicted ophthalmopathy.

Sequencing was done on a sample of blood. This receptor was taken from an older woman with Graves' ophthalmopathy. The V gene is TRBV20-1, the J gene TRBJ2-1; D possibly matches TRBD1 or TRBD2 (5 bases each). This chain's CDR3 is CSASWGYNEQFF. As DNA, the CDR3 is TGCAGTGCTAGTTGGGGGTACAATGAGCAGTTCTTC.